This TCR beta chain was sequenced in a study of blood T cell repertoires in COVID-19. Study at large: Researchers got acute and convalescent COVID-19 samples from the United States, Italy and Spain.

Germline CDR1 is LNHDA and CDR2 is SQIVND (reference sequence). This CDR3 is 16 amino acids long. Germline trimming cut 0 bases from V and 2 bases from J; bases unmatched to any gene: 6. This clone was seen a single time. Authors' data handling: Scientists estimated how many nucleated cells there were by amplifying reference gene primers. Profiling relied on immunoSEQ multiplex PCR, and the TCRdb table lists in-frame clones only, not all of them. That table supplies the V and J calls and clone size; D and trimming were determined from the DNA. The sample includes around 140,000 clones, 60% to 85% of them seen just once.

This TCR came from a woman at least 80 years old with active or convalescent COVID-19. Sequencing was done on a sample of peripheral blood. This rearrangement joins TRBV19 to TRBJ1-2; 7 bases line up with TRBD1. CDR3 region: CASSIDRHRGNYGYTF. CDR3 in DNA: TGTGCCAGTAGTATAGACCGTCACAGGGGAAACTATGGCTACACCTTC.